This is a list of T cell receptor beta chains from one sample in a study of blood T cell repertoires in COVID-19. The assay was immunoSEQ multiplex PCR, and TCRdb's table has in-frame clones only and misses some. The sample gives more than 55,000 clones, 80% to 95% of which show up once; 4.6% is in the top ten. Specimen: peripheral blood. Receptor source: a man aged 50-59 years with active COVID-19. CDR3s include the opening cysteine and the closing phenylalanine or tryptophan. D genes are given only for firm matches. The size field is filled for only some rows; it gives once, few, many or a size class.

cdr3_aa: CASSSRTRNYGYTF
cdr3_nt: TGTGCCAGCAGCTCAAGGACTCGGAACTATGGCTACACCTTC
j_call: TRBJ1-2
d_call: -
clone_size: -
v_call: TRBV5-6

cdr3_aa: CASSPNPNMAGGYQPQHF
cdr3_nt: TGTGCCAGCAGCCCCAACCCGAACATGGCAGGTGGGTATCAGCCCCAGCATTTT
j_call: TRBJ1-5
d_call: -
clone_size: few
v_call: TRBV7-8

cdr3_aa: CASSGSTGRSTDTQYF
cdr3_nt: TGTGCCAGCAGCGGCTCGACAGGGCGAAGCACAGATACGCAGTATTTT
j_call: TRBJ2-3
d_call: TRBD1
clone_size: -
v_call: TRBV9

cdr3_aa: CAGRLAGGTGELFF
cdr3_nt: TGTGCCGGACGACTAGCGGGAGGCACCGGGGAGCTGTTTTTT
j_call: TRBJ2-2
d_call: TRBD2
clone_size: -
v_call: TRBV6-5

cdr3_aa: CASSYAGGNEQFF
cdr3_nt: TGTGCCAGCAGCTACGCGGGCGGCAATGAGCAGTTCTTC
j_call: TRBJ2-1
d_call: -
clone_size: -
v_call: TRBV12-3/TRBV12-4

cdr3_aa: CAINGGGNEQFF
cdr3_nt: TGTGCCATCAACGGGGGGGGCAATGAGCAGTTCTTC
j_call: TRBJ2-1
d_call: TRBD2
clone_size: -
v_call: TRBV10-3

cdr3_aa: CASSPPGQGTYNEQFF
cdr3_nt: TGTGCCAGCAGCCCCCCAGGGCAGGGAACCTACAATGAGCAGTTCTTC
j_call: TRBJ2-1
d_call: -
clone_size: -
v_call: TRBV4-2

cdr3_aa: CASSLSLAGGFNEQFF
cdr3_nt: TGTGCCAGCAGCTTGTCTCTAGCGGGAGGTTTCAATGAGCAGTTCTTC
j_call: TRBJ2-1
d_call: TRBD2
clone_size: -
v_call: TRBV5-6

cdr3_aa: CASSLSYNEQFF
cdr3_nt: TGTGCCAGCAGCTTGTCTTACAATGAGCAGTTCTTC
j_call: TRBJ2-1
d_call: -
clone_size: -
v_call: TRBV5-4

cdr3_aa: CASSITDNHNEQFF
cdr3_nt: TGTGCCAGTAGTATTACGGACAATCACAATGAGCAGTTCTTC
j_call: TRBJ2-1
d_call: -
clone_size: -
v_call: TRBV19

cdr3_aa: CASSSNYGYTF
cdr3_nt: TGTGCCAGCAGTTCAAACTATGGCTACACCTTC
j_call: TRBJ1-2
d_call: -
clone_size: -
v_call: TRBV28

cdr3_aa: CASSPGQGGTEAFF
cdr3_nt: TGTGCCAGCAGTCCCGGACAGGGGGGGACTGAAGCTTTCTTT
j_call: TRBJ1-1
d_call: TRBD1
clone_size: -
v_call: TRBV28

cdr3_aa: CASSQETKRDTQYF
cdr3_nt: TGTGCCAGCAGCCAAGAAACTAAGCGGGATACGCAGTATTTT
j_call: TRBJ2-3
d_call: -
clone_size: -
v_call: TRBV3-1/TRBV3-2

cdr3_aa: CASSPPSSSYEQYF
cdr3_nt: TGTGCCAGCTCACCACCATCCAGCTCCTACGAGCAGTACTTC
j_call: TRBJ2-7
d_call: -
clone_size: -
v_call: TRBV18

cdr3_aa: CASSLEGPYEQYF
cdr3_nt: TGTGCCAGCAGTTTGGAGGGTCCCTACGAGCAGTACTTC
j_call: TRBJ2-7
d_call: -
clone_size: -
v_call: TRBV28

cdr3_aa: CASSEGSLAQETQYF
cdr3_nt: TGTGCCAGCAGCGAGGGTTCGCTAGCGCAAGAGACCCAGTACTTC
j_call: TRBJ2-5
d_call: -
clone_size: -
v_call: TRBV13

cdr3_aa: CASSEGPGRADTQYF
cdr3_nt: TGTGCCAGCAGTGAGGGCCCCGGCAGGGCAGATACGCAGTATTTT
j_call: TRBJ2-3
d_call: -
clone_size: -
v_call: TRBV6-1

cdr3_aa: CASSEHPDRVYEQYF
cdr3_nt: TGTGCCAGCAGTGAACACCCCGACAGGGTTTACGAGCAGTACTTC
j_call: TRBJ2-7
d_call: TRBD1
clone_size: -
v_call: TRBV2

cdr3_aa: CASSLSGQGFYNEQFF
cdr3_nt: TGTGCCAGCAGTTTATCCGGACAGGGGTTCTACAATGAGCAGTTCTTC
j_call: TRBJ2-1
d_call: TRBD1
clone_size: -
v_call: TRBV28

cdr3_aa: CASSFRTGDNEQFF
cdr3_nt: TGTGCCAGCAGCTTCCGCACAGGGGACAATGAGCAGTTCTTC
j_call: TRBJ2-1
d_call: TRBD1
clone_size: -
v_call: TRBV11-3

cdr3_aa: CASSSGWTGNTEAFF
cdr3_nt: TGTGCCAGTAGTAGTGGGTGGACAGGGAACACTGAAGCTTTCTTT
j_call: TRBJ1-1
d_call: TRBD1
clone_size: -
v_call: TRBV19

cdr3_aa: CAISDSGTLNQPQHF
cdr3_nt: TGTGCCATCAGTGACTCCGGGACACTCAATCAGCCCCAGCATTTT
j_call: TRBJ1-5
d_call: -
clone_size: -
v_call: TRBV10-3

cdr3_aa: CASSYSGRGAQETQYF
cdr3_nt: TGTGCCAGCAGTTACTCTGGCAGGGGCGCCCAAGAGACCCAGTACTTC
j_call: TRBJ2-5
d_call: -
clone_size: -
v_call: TRBV6-5

cdr3_aa: CASRKRQGVGGLNTEAFF
cdr3_nt: TGTGCCAGCAGAAAGAGACAGGGGGTAGGGGGGCTGAACACTGAAGCTTTCTTT
j_call: TRBJ1-1
d_call: TRBD1
clone_size: once
v_call: TRBV2

cdr3_aa: CASKAGGSPSGNTIYF
cdr3_nt: TGTGCCAGTAAGGCCGGGGGGTCTCCCTCTGGAAACACCATATATTTT
j_call: TRBJ1-3
d_call: -
clone_size: -
v_call: TRBV19

cdr3_aa: CASSLGDNYEQYF
cdr3_nt: TGTGCCAGCAGTTTGGGGGACAACTACGAGCAGTACTTC
j_call: TRBJ2-7
d_call: -
clone_size: once
v_call: TRBV28

cdr3_aa: CASSHGRGGLDIQYF
cdr3_nt: TGTGCCAGCAGCCACGGGCGGGGGGGCCTGGACATTCAGTACTTC
j_call: TRBJ2-4
d_call: TRBD2
clone_size: -
v_call: TRBV3-1/TRBV3-2

cdr3_aa: CASSWTGWRQPQHF
cdr3_nt: TGTGCCAGCAGTTGGACAGGGTGGCGTCAGCCCCAGCATTTT
j_call: TRBJ1-5
d_call: TRBD1
clone_size: few
v_call: TRBV28

cdr3_aa: CASSSRLAGGPLYNEQFF
cdr3_nt: TGTGCCAGCAGCTCTCGACTAGCGGGAGGGCCTCTCTACAATGAGCAGTTCTTC
j_call: TRBJ2-1
d_call: TRBD2
clone_size: -
v_call: TRBV7-8